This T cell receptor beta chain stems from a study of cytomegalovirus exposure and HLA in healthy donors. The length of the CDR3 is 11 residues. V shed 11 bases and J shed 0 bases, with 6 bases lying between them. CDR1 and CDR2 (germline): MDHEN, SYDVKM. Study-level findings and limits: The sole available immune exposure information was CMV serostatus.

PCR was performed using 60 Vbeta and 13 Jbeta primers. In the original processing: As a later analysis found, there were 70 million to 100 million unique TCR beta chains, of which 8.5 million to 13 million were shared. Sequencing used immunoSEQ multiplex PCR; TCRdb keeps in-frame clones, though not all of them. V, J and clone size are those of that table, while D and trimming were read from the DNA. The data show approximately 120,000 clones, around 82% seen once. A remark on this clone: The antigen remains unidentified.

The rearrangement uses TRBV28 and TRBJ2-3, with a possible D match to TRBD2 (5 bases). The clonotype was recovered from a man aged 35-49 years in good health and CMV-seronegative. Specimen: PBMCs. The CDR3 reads CAGGSTDTQYF. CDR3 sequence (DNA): TGTGCCGGAGGAAGCACAGATACGCAGTATTTT.